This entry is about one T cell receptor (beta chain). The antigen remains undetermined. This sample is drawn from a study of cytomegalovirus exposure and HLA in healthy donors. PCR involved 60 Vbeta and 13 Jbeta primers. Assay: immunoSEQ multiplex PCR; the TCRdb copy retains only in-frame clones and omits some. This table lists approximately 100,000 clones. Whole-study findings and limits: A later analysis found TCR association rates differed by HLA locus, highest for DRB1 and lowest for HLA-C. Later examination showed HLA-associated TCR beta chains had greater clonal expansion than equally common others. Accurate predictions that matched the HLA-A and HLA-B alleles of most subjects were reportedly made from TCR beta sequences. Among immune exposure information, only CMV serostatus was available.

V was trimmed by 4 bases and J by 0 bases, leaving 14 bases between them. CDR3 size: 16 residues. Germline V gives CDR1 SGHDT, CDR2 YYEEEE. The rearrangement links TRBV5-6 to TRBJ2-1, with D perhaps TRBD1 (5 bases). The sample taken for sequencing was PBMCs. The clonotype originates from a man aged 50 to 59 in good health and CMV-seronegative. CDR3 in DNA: TGTGCCAGCAGCCCGACAGCTAAGAGCTCCTACAATGAGCAGTTCTTC. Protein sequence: CASSPTAKSSYNEQFF.